Each of the 27 T cell receptor beta chains below was sequenced from the same sample in a study of control samples from healthy donors and cancer patients. The assay was immunoSEQ multiplex PCR, and TCRdb's table has in-frame clones only and misses some. The data hold fewer than 200,000 clones, with approximately 94% observed a single time. The sample was PBMCs. Source of these receptors: a man aged 60 to 69 with colorectal cancer.

The chain uses TRBV5-8 and TRBJ1-1, with 8 bases aligning to TRBD1. The CDR3 sequence is 16 residues long. The V gene's germline CDR1 is SGHTS and CDR2 YDEGEE. V lost 0 bases and J lost 0; bases outside the gene matches: 4. The chain's CDR3 is CASSLGRGLMNTEAFF. CDR3 nucleotide sequence: TGTGCCAGCAGCTTGGGCAGGGGGCTTATGAACACTGAAGCTTTCTTT.

The rearrangement joins TRBV6-6 to TRBJ2-1, with 8 bases fitting TRBD2. Germline V gene data show CDR1 as MNHNY and CDR2 as SVGAGI (reference sequence). The CDR3 spans 14 residues. V lost 7 bases and J lost 7; bases outside the gene matches: 9. The CDR3 DNA is TGTGCCAGCACCAACGGGGGGGTTGGGAATGAGCAGTTCTTC. As protein: CASTNGGVGNEQFF.

The V gene is TRBV10-2, the J gene TRBJ2-7; 10 bases fit TRBD2. Germline V lookup: CDR1 WSHSY, CDR2 SAAADI. With V trimmed by 7 bases and J by 5 bases, 8 bases remained unmatched. The CDR3 runs 14 residues. The CDR3 protein is CASTESGGADEQYF. The CDR3 coding sequence is TGCGCCAGCACCGAGAGCGGGGGGGCCGACGAGCAGTACTTC.

This clone was detected once. The rearrangement joins TRBV6-6 to TRBJ2-3; TRBD2 matches at 7 bases. CDR1 and CDR2 from the germline V gene are MNHNY and SVGAGI (reference sequence). Losses at the gene ends were 2 bases for V and 1 base for J; bases not matched to a gene: 6. This CDR3 has 16 amino acids. The DNA for the CDR3 is TGTGCCAGCAGTTACAGGGGTGCGGGGGGCACAGATACGCAGTATTTT. Its translation: CASSYRGAGGTDTQYF.

The chain joins TRBV5-1 to TRBJ2-1; D uncertain. The CDR3 extends over 12 amino acids. From germline, CDR1 is SGHRS and CDR2 YFSETQ. V lost 0 bases and J lost 7, with 5 bases in between. The CDR3 sequence is CASSLGVNEQFF. CDR3 nucleotide sequence: TGCGCCAGCAGCTTGGGTGTGAATGAGCAGTTCTTC. Supplemented by reference TRBV5-1 and TRBJ2-1, the full variable domain reads KAGVTQTPRYLIKTRGQQVTLSCSPISGHRSVSWYQQTPGQGLQFLFEYFSETQRNKGNFPGRFSGRQFSNSRSEMNVSTLELGDSALYLCASSLGVNEQFFGPGTRLTVL.

This rearrangement joins TRBV30 to TRBJ2-5; possible D gene TRBD1, 6 bases. This CDR3 is built from 12 residues. Per germline, CDR1 GTSNPN and CDR2 SVGIG (reference sequence). V shed 5 bases and J shed 4 bases, with 11 bases lying between them. For the CDR3, the DNA is TGTGCCTGGTCCCCAGGGGTAGAGACCCAGTACTTC. This gives the protein CAWSPGVETQYF.

The V call is TRBV11-2, the J call TRBJ2-1; 9 nucleotides align to TRBD1. The CDR3 is made up of 16 amino acids. J was trimmed by 10 bases and V by 5 bases; bases with no gene match: 15. In germline, CDR1 is SGHAT, CDR2 FQNNGV. CDR3: CASSRGGGTGRWEQFF. The CDR3 DNA follows: TGTGCCAGCAGCCGCGGCGGCGGGACAGGGAGGTGGGAGCAGTTCTTC.

In the case of this clone: Additional DNA sequences in this sample encode the identical CDR3. The J gene is TRBJ1-1, the V gene TRBV12-3 or TRBV12-4, with D hard to call. The CDR3 totals 13 residues. The V end lost 2 bases, the J end lost 1 base, and 5 bases lay between the germline ends. CDR3 residues: CASSLQENTEAFF. CDR3 DNA: TGTGCCAGCAGTTTACAGGAGAACACTGAAGCTTTCTTT.

This chain links TRBV9 with TRBJ2-2; D might be TRBD1 (6 bases). The length of the CDR3 is 16 residues. The germline gives CDR1 SGDLS, CDR2 YYNGEE. V was pared by 0 bases and J by 6 bases, with 15 bases between. The CDR3 sequence: CASSVGPDQGSGELFF. The DNA for the CDR3 is TGTGCCAGCAGCGTAGGCCCCGATCAGGGGTCCGGGGAGCTGTTTTTT.

This chain joins TRBV7-2 and TRBJ1-1; maybe TRBD1 (6 bases). The CDR3 contains 13 residues. The germline V and J ends were trimmed by 2 bases and 10 bases, with 14 bases remaining between them. Germline V lookup: CDR1 SGHTA, CDR2 FQGNSA. CDR3 coding DNA: TGTGCCAGCAGCTTACAGGGGCGGATACGAGCTTTCTTT. Its translation: CASSLQGRIRAFF.

This sequence joins TRBV30 and TRBJ1-1; 7 nucleotides match TRBD1. CDR3 length: 15 amino acids. V lost 5 bases and J lost 1; bases outside the gene matches: 10. The germline V gene has CDR1 GTSNPN and CDR2 SVGIG (reference sequence). The chain's CDR3 is CAWGLYRGGNTEAFF. For the CDR3, the DNA is TGTGCCTGGGGTTTATACAGGGGTGGGAACACTGAAGCTTTCTTT.

This chain uses TRBV5-1 with TRBJ1-2; 8 bases are shared with TRBD1. Germline V gene lookup returns CDR1 SGHRS and CDR2 YFSETQ. The CDR3 loop spans 16 amino acids. V lost 0 bases and J lost 3; bases outside the gene matches: 7. In nucleotides, the CDR3 is TGCGCCAGCAGCTTGGGCGGGACAGGAGGTGACTATGGCTACACCTTC. Translating it yields CASSLGGTGGDYGYTF.

J is TRBJ2-3 and V is TRBV29-1; 7 nucleotides line up with TRBD1. From germline, CDR1 is SQVTM and CDR2 ANQGSEA. The CDR3 totals 14 residues. The V gene end was trimmed by 2 bases and the J gene end by 0 bases; junction bases not matched to a gene: 2. The CDR3 sequence is CSVERGQSTDTQYF. In DNA form, the CDR3 reads TGCAGCGTTGAACGGGGACAGAGCACAGATACGCAGTATTTT.

A remark on this clone: Germline is not matched at one junction end, which may reflect a read error. Other nucleotide sequences in the sample specify the same CDR3. The chain is built from TRBV28 and TRBJ1-6; no definite D call. The CDR3 has 16 amino acids. Germline V gives CDR1 MDHEN, CDR2 SYDVKM. The CDR3 reads CASSLLRAAGGSPLHF. DNA for the CDR3: TGTGCCAGCAGTTTATTGAGGGCGGCCGGTGGGTCACCTCTCCACTTT.

The chain has TRBV6-2 or TRBV6-3 and TRBJ2-7; D ambiguous. This CDR3 is 14 amino acids long. Between the trimmed V and J ends, which lost 7 bases and 3 bases, there was a span of 16 bases. The germline CDR1 and CDR2 sequences are MNHEY and SVGEGT. The CDR3 here is CASTPGGRRYEQYF. For the CDR3, the DNA is TGTGCCAGCACCCCTGGCGGTCGTCGCTACGAGCAGTACTTC.

The CDR3 reads CASSTRTSGGGQDTQYF. The CDR3 DNA sequence: TGTGCCAGCAGTACTAGGACTAGCGGGGGGGGTCAAGATACGCAGTATTTT. The chain links TRBV2 to TRBJ2-3, with 15 bases that match TRBD2. The germline gives CDR1 SNHLY, CDR2 FYNNEI. V lost 5 bases, J lost 5 bases, and 8 bases stayed unmatched. This CDR3 spans 17 amino acids.

The chain is built from TRBV10-2 and TRBJ1-1, with D unclear. V gave up 6 bases and J gave up 4 bases, with 9 bases separating them. This CDR3 comprises 12 residues. In germline, CDR1 is WSHSY, CDR2 SAAADI. CDR3 nucleotides: TGCGCCAGCAGGGACGACCTCACTGAAGCTTTCTTT. Amino acid sequence: CASRDDLTEAFF.

Note on this clone: Other DNA sequences in the same sample also yield this CDR3. The chain employs TRBV30 and TRBJ2-7; D uncertain. The germline CDR1 and CDR2 sequences are GTSNPN and SVGIG (reference sequence). The CDR3 length is 11 residues. V lost 1 base and J lost 3, with 4 bases in between. Here the CDR3 reads CAWSGLYEQYF. Here the CDR3 DNA reads TGTGCCTGGAGTGGCCTCTACGAGCAGTACTTC.

V gene TRBV5-1 combines with J gene TRBJ2-2, with D perhaps given as TRBD1 or TRBD2 (5 bases each). From germline, CDR1 is SGHRS and CDR2 YFSETQ. This CDR3 comprises 18 residues. Deletions cut 1 base from V and 4 bases from J, with 20 bases between. The DNA of the CDR3 is TGCGCCAGCAGCTTGCCCCCCGCCGGGGCGTTTGGCACCGGGGAGCTGTTTTTT. Translating it yields CASSLPPAGAFGTGELFF.

The chain links TRBV19 to TRBJ2-2; a weak D match, TRBD1 (6 bases). CDR1 LNHDA and CDR2 SQIVND come from the germline V gene (reference sequence). The CDR3 has 14 amino acids. The ends were cut back, 7 bases at V and 4 bases at J, with 13 bases in the middle. CDR3 coding DNA: TGTGCCAGTAAGGGGGTGTCGGCCACCGGGGAGCTGTTTTTT. Its translation: CASKGVSATGELFF.

The chain uses TRBV30 and TRBJ2-1, with 9 bases that match TRBD2. CDR1 and CDR2 from the germline V gene are GTSNPN and SVGIG (reference sequence). Trimming removed 0 bases from V and 8 bases from J; junction bases left unmatched: 8. The CDR3 runs 15 residues. CDR3 in amino acids: CAWSVNLAGGDEQFF. CDR3 nucleotide sequence: TGTGCCTGGAGTGTAAATTTGGCGGGGGGGGATGAGCAGTTCTTC.

The chain joins TRBV7-2 to TRBJ1-1; a possible D gene is TRBD1 (5 bases). The germline V gene encodes CDR1 SGHTA and CDR2 FQGNSA. The V end lost 2 bases, the J end lost 1 base, and 8 bases lay between the germline ends. The CDR3 consists of 14 residues. The CDR3 nucleotides read TGTGCCAGCAGCTTACAGGGACCGAACACTGAAGCTTTCTTT. Protein: CASSLQGPNTEAFF.

This clone was detected only once. The gene calls are TRBV29-1 and TRBJ2-3, with 8 bases identical to TRBD2. The J segment lost 14 bases and the V segment lost 7 bases, leaving 20 bases of the junction unmatched. The CDR3 is made up of 14 amino acids. Germline assignment: CDR1 SQVTM and CDR2 ANQGSEA. The chain's CDR3 is CSAESIEAVAGRYF. The CDR3, as DNA: TGCAGCGCCGAATCAATTGAGGCGGTAGCGGGGAGGTATTTT.

This chain uses TRBV11-2 with TRBJ1-1, with TRBD1 as a possible D gene (6 bases). V was pared by 4 bases and J by 4 bases, with 19 bases between. The CDR3 contains 16 residues. Looked up from germline, CDR1 is SGHAT and CDR2 is FQNNGV. In DNA, the CDR3 is TGTGCCAGCAGCTACCTAGTCGGTAGAGGGGGCACTGAAGCTTTCTTT. Amino acids: CASSYLVGRGGTEAFF.

This chain connects TRBV6-5 to TRBJ2-7, with 10 bases fitting TRBD2. Per the germline V gene, CDR1 is MNHEY and CDR2 is SVGAGI. V lost 5 bases and J lost 1; bases outside the gene matches: 2. The CDR3 spans 14 residues. CDR3: CASSLAGVSYEQYF. As DNA, the CDR3 is TGTGCCAGCAGTCTAGCGGGGGTATCCTACGAGCAGTACTTC.

V and J are TRBV20-1 and TRBJ2-2; 7 positions agree with TRBD2. Germline CDR1 is DFQATT and CDR2 is SNEGSKA (reference sequence). CDR3 length: 14 residues. V lost 3 bases, J lost 7 bases, and 8 bases stayed unmatched. CDR3 residues: CSASGFRGDGELFF. The CDR3 nucleotides are TGCAGTGCTAGTGGTTTTCGGGGGGACGGGGAGCTGTTTTTT.

This clone turned up a few times. This rearrangement joins TRBV19 to TRBJ1-6; the D gene is possibly TRBD1 (6 bases). Germline-derived CDR1 and CDR2 are LNHDA and SQIVND (reference sequence). The CDR3 is made up of 15 amino acids. V lost 5 bases, J lost 6 bases, and 14 bases lay in between. CDR3 coding DNA: TGTGCCAGTAGTTTACAGGGTAACGGTAATTCACCCCTCCACTTT. This translates into CASSLQGNGNSPLHF.